This T cell receptor beta chain was sequenced in a study of T cell repertoires in cytomegalovirus infection. Germline CDR1 MNHEY, CDR2 SVGAGI. J gave up 0 bases and V 7 bases, and 5 bases lay outside the gene matches. This CDR3 has 15 amino acids. A single record per CDR3 protein comes from TCRdb applying MiXCR to the reads. The sample has about 100,000 distinct CDR3 sequences; 20% to 30% are singletons. The sample consisted of CD8+ T cells from PBMCs. The TCR sequence derives from a human donor in good health (CMV status not recorded). Some clones in this sample may be carry-over from other donors' samples. The rearrangement links TRBV6-5 to TRBJ2-2; 7 positions agree with TRBD1. CDR3 in amino acids: CASTGQGANTGELFF. The CDR3 DNA reads as TGTGCCAGCACCGGTCAGGGGGCGAACACCGGGGAGCTGTTTTTT.